This T cell receptor beta chain was captured by sequencing in a study of control samples from healthy donors and cancer patients (dated by TCRdb to between 2020 and 2021). Libraries came from the immunoSEQ multiplex PCR assay. TCRdb retrieved this table from immuneACCESS and kept in-frame rearrangements only. Not all clones are present; in checked studies, unresolved V genes account for under half, and no reason is known for the remainder. Across this sample there are around 110,000 clones, with 75% to 90% seen only once. The ten largest clones capture 1.1% of the sample. Concerning this clone itself: What this receptor recognizes is not known. Base qualities are not recorded, but no much larger clone differs from it by a single base.

A distance of 13 bases separates the germline ends of V and J, which lose 4 bases and 3 bases respectively. The CDR3, cysteine through phenylalanine, is 15 amino acids long. Only the CDR3 portion is preserved as DNA: 45 bases, with reading frame beginning at the first base. From the germline V gene, CDR1 is SGHRS and CDR2 is YFSETQ. The material sequenced was PBMCs. The chain joins TRBV5-1 to TRBJ1-4, with TRBD1 as a weak D call on 5 bases. This clonotype originated in a woman in her forties or fifties with colorectal cancer. Here the CDR3 is given as CASSRSQGSNEKLFF. The nucleotides are TGCGCCAGCAGCCGAAGTCAGGGATCTAATGAAAAACTGTTTTTT.